These T cell receptor beta chains were read from a single sample in a study of T cells in Graves' hyperthyroidism and ophthalmopathy. Via MiXCR, TCRdb re-called the multiplex PCR reads, giving one row per CDR3 protein. The table shows some 140,000 distinct CDR3 sequences, with less than 25% occurring only once. The source material was blood. The receptors stem from a woman in her fifties or sixties with Graves' hyperthyroidism that later progressed to Graves' ophthalmopathy. Each CDR3 is given with its conserved first and last residue. Each record gives: D gene, clone size, J gene, V gene, CDR3 DNA, CDR3 protein. The D gene is left open where the match is weak. Size is stated for part of the rows, as once, few or many counts, or as a class when the clone is expanded.

d_call: -
clone_size: many
j_call: TRBJ1-1
v_call: TRBV7-9
cdr3_nt: TGTGCCAGCGCGACGGTGAACACTGAAGCTTTCTTT
cdr3_aa: CASATVNTEAFF

d_call: TRBD1
clone_size: many
j_call: TRBJ1-4
v_call: TRBV2
cdr3_nt: TGTGCCAGCAGTCAGGGACAGTTTAATGAAAAACTGTTTTTT
cdr3_aa: CASSQGQFNEKLFF

d_call: -
clone_size: -
j_call: TRBJ1-1
v_call: TRBV4-1
cdr3_nt: TGCGCCAGCAGCAAAGGGACGTGGATTCGGGGGGAGGACACTGAAGCTTTCTTT
cdr3_aa: CASSKGTWIRGEDTEAFF

d_call: -
clone_size: many
j_call: TRBJ2-5
v_call: TRBV2
cdr3_nt: TGTGCCAGCAATATTCAGTTCCAAGAGACCCAGTACTTC
cdr3_aa: CASNIQFQETQYF

d_call: -
clone_size: -
j_call: TRBJ1-1
v_call: TRBV20-1
cdr3_nt: TGCAGTGCTCCCCAATACACTGAAGCTTTCTTT
cdr3_aa: CSAPQYTEAFF

d_call: TRBD2
clone_size: many
j_call: TRBJ2-1
v_call: TRBV27
cdr3_nt: TGTGCCAGCAGTTTATCACCTAGCGGCAACAATGAGCAGTTCTTC
cdr3_aa: CASSLSPSGNNEQFF

d_call: -
clone_size: many
j_call: TRBJ1-6
v_call: TRBV3-1
cdr3_nt: TGTGCCAGCAGCCAAGCATCGGCCCTCTCCTCACCCCTCCACTTT
cdr3_aa: CASSQASALSSPLHF

d_call: -
clone_size: many
j_call: TRBJ2-4
v_call: TRBV28
cdr3_nt: TGTGCCAGCAGGGTAACAGGGTTATCCAAAAACATTCAGTACTTC
cdr3_aa: CASRVTGLSKNIQYF

d_call: -
clone_size: few
j_call: TRBJ2-6
v_call: TRBV7-2
cdr3_nt: TGTGCCAGCATTCAAGGACGTAAGACTGGGGCCAACGTCCTGACTTTC
cdr3_aa: CASIQGRKTGANVLTF

d_call: TRBD2
clone_size: -
j_call: TRBJ2-7
v_call: TRBV5-1
cdr3_nt: TGCGCCAGCAGCTGGGGACTAGCGGGAGGAGGTTCTAGCGAGCAGTACTTC
cdr3_aa: CASSWGLAGGGSSEQYF

d_call: TRBD1
clone_size: few
j_call: TRBJ2-1
v_call: TRBV15
cdr3_nt: TGTGCCACCAGCGGTGACAGGGGAGCCTACAATGAGCAGTTCTTC
cdr3_aa: CATSGDRGAYNEQFF

d_call: -
clone_size: many
j_call: TRBJ2-1
v_call: TRBV27
cdr3_nt: TGTGCCAGCAGCACAGACCAGGGAGTGGGCTACAATGAGCAGTTCTTC
cdr3_aa: CASSTDQGVGYNEQFF

d_call: -
clone_size: many
j_call: TRBJ2-1
v_call: TRBV6-1
cdr3_nt: TGTGCCAGCAGTGTGAGGGGGGACGAGCAGTTCTTC
cdr3_aa: CASSVRGDEQFF

d_call: -
clone_size: few
j_call: TRBJ2-4
v_call: TRBV5-5
cdr3_nt: TGTGCCAGCAGCTTGGGGTATGCAGGGAGAAACATTCAGTACTTC
cdr3_aa: CASSLGYAGRNIQYF

d_call: TRBD2
clone_size: many
j_call: TRBJ2-1
v_call: TRBV28
cdr3_nt: TGTGCCAGCAGTTTCCCCCTCAGCGGGAGTGGCAATGAGCAGTTCTTC
cdr3_aa: CASSFPLSGSGNEQFF

d_call: -
clone_size: -
j_call: TRBJ2-3
v_call: TRBV27
cdr3_nt: TGTGCCAGCAGCCCCCGGGGGGATACGCAGTATTTT
cdr3_aa: CASSPRGDTQYF

d_call: -
clone_size: many
j_call: TRBJ2-7
v_call: TRBV20-1
cdr3_nt: TGCAGTGCTAGAGAGCCGTGGGGGGCGAGCGAGCAGTACTTC
cdr3_aa: CSAREPWGASEQYF

d_call: TRBD2
clone_size: -
j_call: TRBJ2-7
v_call: TRBV29-1
cdr3_nt: TGCAGCGTCCTTCCCGGGGGGGACTACCCAACCTACGAGCAGTACTTC
cdr3_aa: CSVLPGGDYPTYEQYF

d_call: TRBD1
clone_size: many
j_call: TRBJ1-2
v_call: TRBV6-5
cdr3_nt: TGTGCCAGCAGTTACTCCCACAGGGGAGCCTATGGCTACACCTTC
cdr3_aa: CASSYSHRGAYGYTF

d_call: TRBD2
clone_size: -
j_call: TRBJ2-3
v_call: TRBV12-3/TRBV12-4
cdr3_nt: TGTGCCAGCGGGGGACTAGCGGGAGGGCCAGGGCTCACAGATACGCAGTATTTT
cdr3_aa: CASGGLAGGPGLTDTQYF

d_call: TRBD2
clone_size: few
j_call: TRBJ2-7
v_call: TRBV28
cdr3_nt: TGTGCCAGCAGTTTAATACTAGCGATACGCGAGCAGTACTTC
cdr3_aa: CASSLILAIREQYF

d_call: -
clone_size: many
j_call: TRBJ1-4
v_call: TRBV30
cdr3_nt: TGTGCCTGGATGGGACGGGACGAAAAACTGTTTTTT
cdr3_aa: CAWMGRDEKLFF

d_call: -
clone_size: -
j_call: TRBJ2-7
v_call: TRBV2
cdr3_nt: TGTGCCAGCCGATTCAGGCCATTTCCCTACGAGCAGTACTTC
cdr3_aa: CASRFRPFPYEQYF

d_call: -
clone_size: many
j_call: TRBJ1-2
v_call: TRBV4-1
cdr3_nt: TGCGCCAGCAGCCGCGTTCGGGGGTTAGATGGCTACACCTTC
cdr3_aa: CASSRVRGLDGYTF

d_call: -
clone_size: many
j_call: TRBJ1-1
v_call: TRBV11-2
cdr3_nt: TGTGCCAGCAGCTTAAATCAGGGAGGAACTGAAGCTTTCTTT
cdr3_aa: CASSLNQGGTEAFF

d_call: -
clone_size: many
j_call: TRBJ2-1
v_call: TRBV6-2/TRBV6-3
cdr3_nt: TGTGCCACCCTACACTCCGCCCTCAATGAGCAGTTCTTC
cdr3_aa: CATLHSALNEQFF

d_call: -
clone_size: few
j_call: TRBJ2-3
v_call: TRBV14
cdr3_nt: TGTGCCAGCAGCCAAGAACTAAGCCGAACAGATACGCAGTATTTT
cdr3_aa: CASSQELSRTDTQYF

d_call: TRBD2
clone_size: many
j_call: TRBJ2-1
v_call: TRBV3-1
cdr3_nt: TGTGCCAGCAGCCAAGAGGGCCTAGCGGGAGGTTACAATGAGCAGTTCTTC
cdr3_aa: CASSQEGLAGGYNEQFF

d_call: -
clone_size: few
j_call: TRBJ1-5
v_call: TRBV5-1
cdr3_nt: TGCGCCAGCAGATTGGACAGTAATAGCAATCAGCCCCAGCATTTT
cdr3_aa: CASRLDSNSNQPQHF

d_call: -
clone_size: -
j_call: TRBJ2-2
v_call: TRBV5-1
cdr3_nt: TGCGCCAGCAGCTGGGGGCTGTGGGGGGACCTGAACACCGGGGAGCTGTTTTTT
cdr3_aa: CASSWGLWGDLNTGELFF

d_call: TRBD1
clone_size: many
j_call: TRBJ2-5
v_call: TRBV7-3
cdr3_nt: TGTGCCAGCAGCCGGTCCTCAGGGGGAGAGACCCAGTACTTC
cdr3_aa: CASSRSSGGETQYF

d_call: TRBD1
clone_size: many
j_call: TRBJ2-7
v_call: TRBV6-1
cdr3_nt: TGTGCCAGCTCCTCCTCAGGGGGTGGGGACGAGCAGTACTTC
cdr3_aa: CASSSSGGGDEQYF

d_call: -
clone_size: many
j_call: TRBJ2-5
v_call: TRBV12-3/TRBV12-4
cdr3_nt: TGTGCCAGCAGGAGTGATCAAGAGACCCAGTACTTC
cdr3_aa: CASRSDQETQYF

d_call: -
clone_size: many
j_call: TRBJ1-4
v_call: TRBV30
cdr3_nt: TGTGCCTGGAGTCCCGTGTTGAATGCAACTAATGAAAAACTGTTTTTT
cdr3_aa: CAWSPVLNATNEKLFF

d_call: TRBD2
clone_size: many
j_call: TRBJ2-7
v_call: TRBV11-1
cdr3_nt: TGTGCCAGCAGCTCCACACTAGCGTGGAGCTCCTACGAGCAGTACTTC
cdr3_aa: CASSSTLAWSSYEQYF

d_call: -
clone_size: many
j_call: TRBJ2-7
v_call: TRBV2
cdr3_nt: TGTGCCAGCATCCGGGGACCGGGACCCGAGCAGTACTTC
cdr3_aa: CASIRGPGPEQYF

d_call: -
clone_size: -
j_call: TRBJ2-1
v_call: TRBV6-5
cdr3_nt: TGTGCCAGCAGTTACTCAAGGGGTTCCTACAATGAGCAGTTCTTC
cdr3_aa: CASSYSRGSYNEQFF

d_call: -
clone_size: many
j_call: TRBJ2-5
v_call: TRBV20-1
cdr3_nt: TGCAGTGCCCATGACTTCGGGGGACTGCTCCAAGAGACCCAGTACTTC
cdr3_aa: CSAHDFGGLLQETQYF

d_call: TRBD1
clone_size: few
j_call: TRBJ2-1
v_call: TRBV5-1
cdr3_nt: TGCGCCAGCAGCGCGAGGACAGGGTTGCAACACAATGAGCAGTTCTTC
cdr3_aa: CASSARTGLQHNEQFF

d_call: TRBD1
clone_size: many
j_call: TRBJ1-1
v_call: TRBV5-4
cdr3_nt: TGTGCCAGCAGCCGTCAGGGGGCGCAGGCTGAAGCTTTCTTT
cdr3_aa: CASSRQGAQAEAFF

d_call: -
clone_size: -
j_call: TRBJ1-4
v_call: TRBV19
cdr3_nt: TGTGCCACCAAGACGGCGACTAATGAAAAACTGTTTTTT
cdr3_aa: CATKTATNEKLFF

d_call: -
clone_size: -
j_call: TRBJ1-1
v_call: TRBV19
cdr3_nt: TGTGCCAGTAGTAAATGGCCTCAAGGAACTGAAGCTTTCTTT
cdr3_aa: CASSKWPQGTEAFF

d_call: -
clone_size: many
j_call: TRBJ2-7
v_call: TRBV6-1
cdr3_nt: TGTGCCAGCAGGGGGGGGGCGAACTACGAGCAGTACTTC
cdr3_aa: CASRGGANYEQYF

d_call: TRBD1
clone_size: many
j_call: TRBJ1-5
v_call: TRBV6-1
cdr3_nt: TGTGCCACCCGACAGGGAAGTCAGCCCCAGCATTTT
cdr3_aa: CATRQGSQPQHF

d_call: -
clone_size: many
j_call: TRBJ2-5
v_call: TRBV12-3/TRBV12-4
cdr3_nt: TGTGCCAGCAGACCGACAGGGAGGGAGACCCAGTACTTC
cdr3_aa: CASRPTGRETQYF

d_call: -
clone_size: few
j_call: TRBJ2-3
v_call: TRBV7-6
cdr3_nt: TGTGCCAGCAGCTTAGCTACGGGGATTAACACAGATACGCAGTATTTT
cdr3_aa: CASSLATGINTDTQYF

d_call: -
clone_size: many
j_call: TRBJ1-4
v_call: TRBV6-1
cdr3_nt: TGTGCCAGCAGTGAAAGCCCCATTCACAGGCCCCTACCTAATGAAAAACTGTTTTTT
cdr3_aa: CASSESPIHRPLPNEKLFF

d_call: -
clone_size: -
j_call: TRBJ2-2
v_call: TRBV15
cdr3_nt: TGTGCCACCAGCAGAGATCTGACGGGGGAGCTGTTTTTT
cdr3_aa: CATSRDLTGELFF